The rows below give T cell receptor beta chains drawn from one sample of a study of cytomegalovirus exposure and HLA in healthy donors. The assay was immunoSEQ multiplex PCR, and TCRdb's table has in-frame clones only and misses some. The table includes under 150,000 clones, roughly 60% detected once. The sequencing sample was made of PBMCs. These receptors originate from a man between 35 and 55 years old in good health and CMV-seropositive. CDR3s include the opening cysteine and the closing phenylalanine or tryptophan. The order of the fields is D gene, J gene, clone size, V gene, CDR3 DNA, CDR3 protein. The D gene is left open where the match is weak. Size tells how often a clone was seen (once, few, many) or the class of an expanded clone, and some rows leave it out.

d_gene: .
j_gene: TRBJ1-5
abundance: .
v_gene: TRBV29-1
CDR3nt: TGCAGCGTAGCCCACAGTCTCAATCAGCCCCAGCATTTT
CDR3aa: CSVAHSLNQPQHF

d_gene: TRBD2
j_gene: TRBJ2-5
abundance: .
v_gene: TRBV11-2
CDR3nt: TGTGCCAGCAGCCCGTGGACTAGCCCAGAGACCCAGTACTTC
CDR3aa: CASSPWTSPETQYF

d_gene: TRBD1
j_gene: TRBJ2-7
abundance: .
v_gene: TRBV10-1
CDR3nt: TGCGCCAACCGGACAGGGGTCGCCTGGAGCTCCTACGAGCAGTACTTC
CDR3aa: CANRTGVAWSSYEQYF

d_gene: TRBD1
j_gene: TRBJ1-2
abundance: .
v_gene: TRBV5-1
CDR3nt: TGCGCCAGCAGCTTGAGGGACAGGACCTATGGCTACACCTTC
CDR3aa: CASSLRDRTYGYTF

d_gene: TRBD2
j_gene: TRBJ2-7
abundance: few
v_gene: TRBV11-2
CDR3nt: TGTGCCAGCAGCCTCTTTAGCGGGGGGGCCTACGAGCAGTACTTC
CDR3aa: CASSLFSGGAYEQYF

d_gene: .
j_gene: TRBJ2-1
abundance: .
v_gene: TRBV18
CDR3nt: TGTGCCAGCTCAGTAATAGGGGGAAGCTCCTACAATGAGCAGTTCTTC
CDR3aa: CASSVIGGSSYNEQFF

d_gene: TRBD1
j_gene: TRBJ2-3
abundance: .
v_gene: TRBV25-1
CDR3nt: TGTGCCAGCAGTGAATCCGGGACAGGCTACACAGATACGCAGTATTTT
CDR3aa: CASSESGTGYTDTQYF

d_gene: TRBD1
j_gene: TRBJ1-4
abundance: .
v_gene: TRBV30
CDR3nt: TGTGCCTGGAGTGTATACCTGGGCAGGGGGCCTGGAACTAATGAAAAACTGTTTTTT
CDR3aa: CAWSVYLGRGPGTNEKLFF

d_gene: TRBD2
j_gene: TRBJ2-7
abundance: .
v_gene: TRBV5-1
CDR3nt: TGCGCCAGCAGCATAGACCCGGGACTAGCCGGGGAGCAGTACTTC
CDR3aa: CASSIDPGLAGEQYF

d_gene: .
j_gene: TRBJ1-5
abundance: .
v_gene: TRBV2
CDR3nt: TGTGCCAGCAGGCAGGGTGGGAATCAGCCCCAGCATTTT
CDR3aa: CASRQGGNQPQHF

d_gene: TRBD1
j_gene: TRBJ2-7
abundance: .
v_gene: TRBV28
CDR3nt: TGTGCCAGCAGTTTGGCACAGGGGAACGACGAGCAGTACTTC
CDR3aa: CASSLAQGNDEQYF

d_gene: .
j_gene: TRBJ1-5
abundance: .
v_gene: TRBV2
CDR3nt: TGTGCCAGCCGCGGACAGCCTTATAGCAATCAGCCCCAGCATTTT
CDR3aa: CASRGQPYSNQPQHF

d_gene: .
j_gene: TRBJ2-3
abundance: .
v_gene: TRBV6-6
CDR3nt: TGTGCCAGCAGTTTATACAGAGATACGCAGTATTTT
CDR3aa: CASSLYRDTQYF

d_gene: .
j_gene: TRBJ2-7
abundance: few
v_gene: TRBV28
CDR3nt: TGTGCCAGCAGTACTGCTAGTACCAGTCAGTACTTC
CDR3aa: CASSTASTSQYF

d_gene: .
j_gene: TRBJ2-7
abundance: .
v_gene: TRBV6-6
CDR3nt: TGTGCCAGCAGTCCCCAGGGGAACGAGCAGTACTTC
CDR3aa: CASSPQGNEQYF

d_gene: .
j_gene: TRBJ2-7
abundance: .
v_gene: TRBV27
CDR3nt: TGTGCCAGCGCCCCGGGAGCTTTGTACGAGCAGTACTTC
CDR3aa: CASAPGALYEQYF

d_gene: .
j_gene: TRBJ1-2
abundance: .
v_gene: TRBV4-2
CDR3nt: TGTGCCAGTAGCCAAGATGGGAGGGCCTATGGCTACACCTTC
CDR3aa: CASSQDGRAYGYTF

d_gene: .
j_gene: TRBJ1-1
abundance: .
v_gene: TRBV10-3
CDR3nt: TGTGCCATCAGGTCCACGGGGAAGTGGGACACTGAAGCTTTCTTT
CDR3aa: CAIRSTGKWDTEAFF

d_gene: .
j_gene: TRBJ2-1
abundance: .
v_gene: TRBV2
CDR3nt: TGTGCCAGCAGGACCCTAGCAATTGAGCAGTTCTTC
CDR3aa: CASRTLAIEQFF

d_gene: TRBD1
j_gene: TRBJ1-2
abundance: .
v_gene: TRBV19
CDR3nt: TGTGCCAGTAGTATCGGTCAGGGGGCGCGTGGCTACACCTTC
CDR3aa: CASSIGQGARGYTF

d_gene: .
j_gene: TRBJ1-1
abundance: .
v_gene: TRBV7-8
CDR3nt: TGTGCCAGCAGCTTATCGGAGGGGCCCCTTGAAGCTTTCTTT
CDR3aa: CASSLSEGPLEAFF

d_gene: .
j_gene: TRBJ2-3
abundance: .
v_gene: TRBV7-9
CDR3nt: TGTGCCAGCAGCTTAGTGCGGCAAGGTTATAGTCCAGATACGCAGTATTTT
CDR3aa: CASSLVRQGYSPDTQYF

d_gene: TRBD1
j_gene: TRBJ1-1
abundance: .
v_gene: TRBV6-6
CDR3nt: TGTGCCAGCAGATTTACCGGGACAGAGAACACTGAAGCTTTCTTT
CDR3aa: CASRFTGTENTEAFF

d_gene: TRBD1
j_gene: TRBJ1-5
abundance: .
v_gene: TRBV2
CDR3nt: TGTGCCAGCAGAGCCCAACCGGGACAGGTGGTTTTGCCCCAGCATTTT
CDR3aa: CASRAQPGQVVLPQHF

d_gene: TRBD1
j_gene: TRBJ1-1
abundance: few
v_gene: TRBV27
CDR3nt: TGTGCCAGCAGTTTACCCGGGACAGGGCGCACTGAAGCTTTCTTT
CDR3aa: CASSLPGTGRTEAFF

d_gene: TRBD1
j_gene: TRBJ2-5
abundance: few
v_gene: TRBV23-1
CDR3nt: TGCGCCAGCAGTCAATCGGGGGACAGGGACAACCAAGAGACCCAGTACTTC
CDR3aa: CASSQSGDRDNQETQYF

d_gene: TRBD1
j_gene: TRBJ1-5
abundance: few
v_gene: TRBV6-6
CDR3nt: TGTGCCAGCCGTAGGGGACAGGGGGCTGGTCAGCCCCAGCATTTT
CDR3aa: CASRRGQGAGQPQHF

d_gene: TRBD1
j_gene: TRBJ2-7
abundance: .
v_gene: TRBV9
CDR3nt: TGTGCCAGCAGCGTAGCCGGGACAGGGGGCGAATACGAGCAGTACTTC
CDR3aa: CASSVAGTGGEYEQYF

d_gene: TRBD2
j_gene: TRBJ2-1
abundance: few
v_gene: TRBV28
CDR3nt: TGTGCCAGCAGTTTACCCGCGGGAGGGCCGCATGAGCAGTTCTTC
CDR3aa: CASSLPAGGPHEQFF

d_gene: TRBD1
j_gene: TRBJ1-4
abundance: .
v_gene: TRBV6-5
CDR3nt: TGTGCCAGCAGTTACTCCAGGGGGAACGAAAAACTGTTTTTT
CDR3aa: CASSYSRGNEKLFF

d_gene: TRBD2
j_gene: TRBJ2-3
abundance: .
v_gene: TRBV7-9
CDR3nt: TGTGCCAGCAGCCCGATAGCGGGGCACACAGATACGCAGTATTTT
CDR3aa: CASSPIAGHTDTQYF

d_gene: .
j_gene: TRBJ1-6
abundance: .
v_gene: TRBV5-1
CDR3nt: TGCGCCAGCAGCTCTACCCTGAGCTCCTATAATTCACCCCTCCACTTT
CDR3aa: CASSSTLSSYNSPLHF

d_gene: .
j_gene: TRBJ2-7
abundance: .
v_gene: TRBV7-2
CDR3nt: TGTGCCAGCAGCTCAGGGGCAGGCTCCTACGAGCAGTACTTC
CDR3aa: CASSSGAGSYEQYF

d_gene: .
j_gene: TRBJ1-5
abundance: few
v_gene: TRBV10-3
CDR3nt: TGTGCCATCAGTGAGGACAGCTTAGCAATTCAGCCCCAGCATTTT
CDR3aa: CAISEDSLAIQPQHF

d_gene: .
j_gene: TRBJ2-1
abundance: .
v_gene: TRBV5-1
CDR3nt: TGCGCCAGCAGCTTGGTAGGCAGGTCGGTTGATGAGCAGTTCTTC
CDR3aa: CASSLVGRSVDEQFF

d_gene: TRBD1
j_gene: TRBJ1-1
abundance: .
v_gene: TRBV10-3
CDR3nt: TGTGCCATTCTTGAGGGACAGGGAGGCACTGAAGCTTTCTTT
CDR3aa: CAILEGQGGTEAFF

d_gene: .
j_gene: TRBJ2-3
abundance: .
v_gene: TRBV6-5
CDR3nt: TGTGCCAGCAGTTCTGGACAGCTCTTGGATACGCAGTATTTT
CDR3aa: CASSSGQLLDTQYF

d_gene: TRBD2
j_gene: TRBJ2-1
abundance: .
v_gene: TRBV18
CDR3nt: TGTGCCAGCTCACCTGCGACTAGCGGGAGGGCTGAGCAGTTCTTC
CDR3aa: CASSPATSGRAEQFF

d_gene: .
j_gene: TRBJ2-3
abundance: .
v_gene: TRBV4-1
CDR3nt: TGCGCCAGCAGCCAAGATTACAGTACAGATACGCAGTATTTT
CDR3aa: CASSQDYSTDTQYF

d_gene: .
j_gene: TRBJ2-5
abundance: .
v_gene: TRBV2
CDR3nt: TGTGCCAGCAGTGAACGAGGGGAGACCCAGTACTTC
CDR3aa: CASSERGETQYF

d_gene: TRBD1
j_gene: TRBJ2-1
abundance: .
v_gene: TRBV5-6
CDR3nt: TGTGCCAGCAGCCTGAGTCCGGGACAGGGCTCCTACAATGAGCAGTTCTTC
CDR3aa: CASSLSPGQGSYNEQFF

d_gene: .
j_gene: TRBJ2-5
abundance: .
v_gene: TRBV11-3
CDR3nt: TGTGCCAGCAGCTTAGATGCGAGTTCTCAAGAGACCCAGTACTTC
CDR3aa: CASSLDASSQETQYF

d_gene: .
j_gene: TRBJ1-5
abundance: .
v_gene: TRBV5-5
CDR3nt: TGTGCCAGCAGCTTGGTAGGACAGAATCAGCCCCAGCATTTT
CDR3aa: CASSLVGQNQPQHF

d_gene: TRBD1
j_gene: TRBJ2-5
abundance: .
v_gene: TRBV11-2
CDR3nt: TGTGCCAGCAGCTCCGGACAGGGCCAAGAGACCCAGTACTTC
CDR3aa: CASSSGQGQETQYF

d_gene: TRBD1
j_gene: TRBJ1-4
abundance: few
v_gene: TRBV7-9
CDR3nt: TGTGCCAGCAGCTTAGGAGACAGGGAGAATGAAAAACTGTTTTTT
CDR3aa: CASSLGDRENEKLFF

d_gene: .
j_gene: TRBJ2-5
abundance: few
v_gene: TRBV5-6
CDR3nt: TGTGCCAGCAGCAATCAGGCACAAGAGACCCAGTACTTC
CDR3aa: CASSNQAQETQYF

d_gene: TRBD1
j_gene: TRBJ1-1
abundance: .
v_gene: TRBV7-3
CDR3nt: TGTGCCAGCAGCTTAAACAGGGGCACTGAAGCTTTCTTT
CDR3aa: CASSLNRGTEAFF

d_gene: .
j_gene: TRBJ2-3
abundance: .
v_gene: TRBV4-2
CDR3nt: TGTGCCAGCAGCCAAGAACTAGCCCGCACAGATATGCAGTATTTT
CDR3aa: CASSQELARTDMQYF

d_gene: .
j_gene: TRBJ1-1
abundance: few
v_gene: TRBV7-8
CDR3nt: TGTGCCAGCAGCTCCCGGGAGGGACGTAGTGCTTTCTTT
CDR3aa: CASSSREGRSAFF